This TCR beta chain was recorded in a study of response to subunit inactivated influenza vaccine. Study-level results: Authors suggested each seasonal influenza vaccination recruits few new T cells.

CDR3 size: 18 residues. Germline V gives CDR1 MNHEY, CDR2 SVGEGT. V shed 2 bases and J 5 bases; nucleotides not matched to a gene: 15. As for this clonotype: Its target is unknown.

TCRdb fed the RT-PCR reads into MiXCR, producing one record per CDR3 protein. The data contain 500,000 to 600,000 distinct CDR3 sequences, 7.6% of them singletons. The sequence came from a man aged 50 to 69 who received an inactivated influenza vaccine. Source: PBMCs from blood, taken roughly 24 months after vaccination. The genes are TRBV6-2 or TRBV6-3 and TRBJ2-3; 8 bases fit TRBD2. The CDR3 spells CASSYGPTRFREGDTQYF. CDR3 DNA: TGTGCCAGCAGTTACGGACCGACTAGGTTTCGGGAGGGAGATACGCAGTATTTT.